The 9 T cell receptor beta chains listed next were all sequenced from one sample in a study of cytomegalovirus exposure and HLA in healthy donors. Primers: 60 Vbeta forward and 13 Jbeta reverse. Profiled with immunoSEQ multiplex PCR; TCRdb holds only in-frame clones, not every one. The top ten clones hold 2% to 2.5% of a sample with 90,000 to 120,000 clones, 81% of them seen once. Sequenced input: PBMCs. The receptors were gathered from a man under 40 in good health and CMV-seronegative.

The chain couples TRBV7-8 to TRBJ1-5, with D possibly being TRBD1 (5 bases). In germline, CDR1 is SGHVS, CDR2 FQNEAQ. The V gene lost 4 bases and the J gene lost 3 bases, with 10 bases spanning the gap. This CDR3 is built from 14 residues. CDR3 coding DNA: TGTGCCAGCAGCTACAGACAGAACAATCAGCCCCAGCATTTT. It specifies CASSYRQNNQPQHF.

The chain uses TRBV9 and TRBJ1-1; 7 positions match TRBD1. Germline CDR1 is SGDLS and CDR2 is YYNGEE. This CDR3 comprises 16 residues. J was trimmed by 3 bases and V by 0 bases; bases with no gene match: 8. CDR3 amino acids: CASSVDSRGMYTEAFF. CDR3 DNA sequence: TGTGCCAGCAGCGTAGACTCCAGGGGGATGTACACTGAAGCTTTCTTT.

V and J are TRBV27 and TRBJ2-7; D is possibly TRBD2 (5 bases). V was shortened by 2 bases and J by 1 base, with 6 bases between the two germline ends. Germline V gene lookup returns CDR1 MNHEY and CDR2 SMNVEV (reference sequence). This CDR3 is built from 13 residues. The CDR3: CASSLGESYEQYF. The CDR3 region has the DNA TGTGCCAGCAGTTTAGGGGAGTCCTACGAGCAGTACTTC.

The rearrangement uses TRBV5-1 and TRBJ2-5; a weak D match, TRBD1 (5 bases). V shed 2 bases and J shed 4 bases, with 18 bases lying between them. The length of the CDR3 is 16 residues. The V gene's germline CDR1 is SGHRS and CDR2 YFSETQ. The CDR3 bases are TGCGCCAGCAGCTTACCCGGGCTTAGGGGTGGAGAGACCCAGTACTTC. Amino acids: CASSLPGLRGGETQYF.

The chain couples TRBV10-3 to TRBJ2-7; possibly TRBD2 for D (5 bases). The V gene's germline CDR1 is ENHRY and CDR2 SYGVKD. Trimming pared 5 bases from V and 4 bases from J, leaving 12 bases between. The CDR3 is 13 residues long. The CDR3 here is CAISPDSEYEQYF. In DNA form, the CDR3 reads TGTGCCATCAGTCCGGACTCAGAATACGAGCAGTACTTC.

This chain uses TRBV7-9 with TRBJ2-1; 7 bases fit TRBD1. Germline CDR1 reads SEHNR; CDR2 reads FQNEAQ (reference sequence). This CDR3 comprises 15 residues. V gave up 4 bases and J gave up 0 bases; unmatched junction bases: 3. CDR3 coding DNA: TGTGCCAGCAGCTCGTGGACAGGCTCCTACAATGAGCAGTTCTTC. The encoded protein is CASSSWTGSYNEQFF.

The chain recombines TRBV30 with TRBJ2-3; 11 bases are a match to TRBD2. The V segment lost 4 bases and the J segment 10 bases; nucleotides outside the gene matches: 7. CDR1 and CDR2 from the germline V gene are GTSNPN and SVGIG (reference sequence). This CDR3 contains 13 residues. The CDR3 DNA reads TGTGCCTGGACACTAGCGGGAGTTCTCCCGCAGTATTTT. Its protein product is CAWTLAGVLPQYF.

The chain has TRBV9 and TRBJ2-5; no reliable D call. Matching the DNA end better, TRBJ2-7 makes the J call doubtful. Germline values: CDR1 SGDLS, CDR2 YYNGEE. The CDR3 loop spans 13 amino acids. CDR3 DNA sequence: TGTGCCAGCAGCGCCCCTCCAGGCTACGAGCAGTACTTC. As protein: CASSAPPGYEQYF.

The genes are TRBV2 and TRBJ1-5, with TRBD1 identical over 7 bases. This CDR3 comprises 15 residues. V lost 5 bases and J lost 8; bases outside the gene matches: 12. Per the germline V gene, CDR1 is SNHLY and CDR2 is FYNNEI. CDR3 in DNA: TGTGCCAGCAGTCTGGACAGGAGGTTCGCGGAGCCCCAGCATTTT. Its translation is CASSLDRRFAEPQHF.